One sample yielded the 22 T cell receptor beta chains listed below, sequenced in a study of blood T cell repertoires in COVID-19 (dated by TCRdb to the early 2020s). The library was made by the immunoSEQ multiplex PCR assay. The source is immuneACCESS, and TCRdb retained only in-frame sequences with V and J called. Part of the clones is not carried over; for the studies checked, unresolved V genes explain less than half of this, and the remainder is unexplained. For this sample the table gives about 110,000 clones, of which under 75% were detected only once. The leading ten clones occupy more than 7.5% of the sample. Sequencing was carried out using peripheral blood. These receptors all come from a woman aged 55-69 years with acute or convalescent COVID-19.

The chain couples TRBV5-4 to TRBJ1-2; D may be TRBD1 (5 bases). This CDR3 is built from 14 residues. Germline lookup yields CDR1 SGHNT and CDR2 YYREEE (reference sequence). V was clipped by 4 bases and J by 4 bases, with 14 bases between them. The CDR3 region has the DNA TGTGCCAGCAGCATCCCCAGACAGAGCTATGGCTACACCTTC. It specifies CASSIPRQSYGYTF.

The chain couples TRBV28 to TRBJ1-1; weak D call: TRBD1 (5 bases). V lost 3 bases to trimming and J lost 6 bases, with 11 bases between them. The CDR3 spans 13 residues. CDR1 MDHEN and CDR2 SYDVKM come from the germline V gene. Here the CDR3 reads CASSFGGRPEAFF. The CDR3 coding sequence is TGTGCCAGCAGTTTTGGGGGGAGACCTGAAGCTTTCTTT. Using reference TRBV28 and TRBJ1-1 for the parts outside the CDR3, the full variable domain is DVKVTQSSRYLVKRTGEKVFLECVQDMDHENMFWYRQDPGLGLRLIYFSYDVKMKEKGDIPEGYSVSREKKERFSLILESASTNQTSMYLCASSFGGRPEAFFGQGTRLTVV.

The chain links TRBV4-1 to TRBJ1-6, with 7 bases that match TRBD1. J was trimmed by 0 bases and V by 3 bases; bases with no gene match: 8. The CDR3 totals 18 residues. Per germline, CDR1 MGHRA and CDR2 YSYEKL. The CDR3 DNA sequence: TGCGCCAGCAGCCAGGGACAGAGAGATAGCTCCTATAATTCACCCCTCCACTTT. It specifies CASSQGQRDSSYNSPLHF.

This clone turned up a few times. CDR3 residues: CASSPRGQVMVGYTF. The DNA of the CDR3 is TGTGCCAGCAGTCCTAGGGGACAGGTGATGGTTGGCTACACCTTC. The chain has TRBV28 and TRBJ1-2; TRBD1 matches 8 bases. The CDR3 has 15 residues. CDR1 is MDHEN, CDR2 SYDVKM, per germline. V shed 5 bases and J 7 bases; nucleotides not matched to a gene: 12.

V gene TRBV7-3 combines with J gene TRBJ2-7; 7 positions agree with TRBD1. The CDR3 is 15 residues long. Germline CDR1 is SGHTA and CDR2 is FQGTGA. Losses at the gene ends were 3 bases for V and 0 bases for J; bases not matched to a gene: 5. CDR3 in DNA: TGTGCCAGCAGCTTCTCGGACAGGAGCTCCTACGAGCAGTACTTC. Its translation is CASSFSDRSSYEQYF.

The V gene is TRBV5-5, the J gene TRBJ1-2, with TRBD1 matching 8 bases. The germline V gene has CDR1 SGHKS and CDR2 YYEKEE (reference sequence). Losses at the gene ends were 3 bases for V and 3 bases for J; bases not matched to a gene: 7. The CDR3 has 15 amino acids. This CDR3 is CASSSRTGFDYGYTF. CDR3 in DNA: TGTGCCAGCAGCTCCCGGACAGGGTTTGACTATGGCTACACCTTC.

The chain carries TRBV18 and TRBJ1-1; weak D call: TRBD1 (5 bases). The CDR3 has 14 residues. The germline gives CDR1 KGHSH, CDR2 LQKENI. V was shortened by 6 bases and J by 2 bases, with 13 bases between the two germline ends. In DNA, the CDR3 is TGTGCCAGCTCGATTCTCGACAGCAACACTGAAGCTTTCTTT. Translated, it gives CASSILDSNTEAFF.

In regard to this clone: Other DNA sequences from this sample encode an identical CDR3 as well. The chain couples TRBV27 to TRBJ2-7, with a weak D call TRBD2 (5 bases). CDR1 and CDR2 from the germline V gene are MNHEY and SMNVEV (reference sequence). V lost 3 bases and J lost 1, with 10 bases in between. The CDR3 spans 14 residues. For the CDR3, the DNA is TGTGCCAGCAGTTTTCTAGCCGAATCCTACGAGCAGTACTTC. Protein sequence: CASSFLAESYEQYF.

The rearrangement joins TRBV10-3 to TRBJ2-1; 9 bases agree with TRBD2. The CDR3 is made up of 17 amino acids. V was clipped by 11 bases and J by 0 bases; unmatched bases: 14. CDR1 and CDR2 from the germline V gene are ENHRY and SYGVKD. Written as DNA, the CDR3 is TGTGCCGTCGGGGTCGGCGGGGGGGCCAGCTCCTACAATGAGCAGTTCTTC. Protein product: CAVGVGGGASSYNEQFF.

Comment on this clone: Other DNA sequences in this sample translate to the same CDR3. V gene TRBV18 combines with J gene TRBJ1-5, with a weak D call TRBD1 (5 bases). Germline CDR1 is KGHSH and CDR2 is LQKENI. The CDR3 totals 14 residues. V shed 3 bases and J shed 1 base, with 7 bases lying between them. Here the CDR3 reads CASSPAGSNQPQHF. The CDR3 region has the DNA TGTGCCAGCTCACCGGCAGGGAGCAATCAGCCCCAGCATTTT.

The chain links TRBV6-1 to TRBJ1-4, with 8 positions matching TRBD1. Per the germline V gene, CDR1 is MNHNS and CDR2 is SASEGT. V was clipped by 4 bases and J by 7 bases; unmatched bases: 11. The CDR3 spans 16 residues. The CDR3, as DNA: TGTGCCAGCAGTGCAGTGCAGGGGGCGAAGGCTGAAAAACTGTTTTTT. Amino acids: CASSAVQGAKAEKLFF.

A single count supports this clone. The chain links TRBV30 to TRBJ2-7, with 10 bases matching TRBD1. Germline V gives CDR1 GTSNPN, CDR2 SVGIG (reference sequence). Trimming removed 2 bases from V and 9 bases from J; junction bases left unmatched: 7. The length of the CDR3 is 13 residues. The DNA for the CDR3 is TGTGCCTGGAGTCCAGACAGGGGGCAAGGGCAGTACTTC. Amino acid sequence: CAWSPDRGQGQYF.

The chain carries TRBV28 and TRBJ1-6, with TRBD1 as a possible D gene (5 bases). With 5 bases removed from V and 10 bases from J, the gap between germline ends came to 15 bases. The CDR3 totals 14 residues. Germline CDR1 reads MDHEN; CDR2 reads SYDVKM. The CDR3 reads CASSRQGSSSPLHF. CDR3 bases: TGTGCCAGCAGTCGTCAGGGAAGTAGCTCACCCCTCCACTTT.

The chain links TRBV7-2 to TRBJ2-5, with 11 bases identical to TRBD2. The CDR3 runs to 18 residues. The V segment lost 1 base and the J segment 4 bases; nucleotides outside the gene matches: 11. Germline-derived CDR1 and CDR2 are SGHTA and FQGNSA. CDR3 DNA sequence: TGTGCCAGCAGCTTAGTATTGGCTAGCGGGGGGCAGAGAGAGACCCAGTACTTC. Residues: CASSLVLASGGQRETQYF.

The rearrangement uses TRBV25-1 and TRBJ1-1; possible D gene TRBD1, 6 bases. The germline V and J ends were trimmed by 1 base and 1 base, with 7 bases remaining between them. The CDR3 has 14 amino acids. Per germline, CDR1 MGHDK and CDR2 SYGVNS. CDR3 loop: CASSEWTANTEAFF. The CDR3 DNA follows: TGTGCCAGCAGTGAATGGACAGCGAACACTGAAGCTTTCTTT. Using reference TRBV25-1 and TRBJ1-1 for the parts outside the CDR3, the full variable domain is EADIYQTPRYLVIGTGKKITLECSQTMGHDKMYWYQQDPGMELHLIHYSYGVNSTEKGDLSSESTVSRIRTEHFPLTLESARPSHTSQYLCASSEWTANTEAFFGQGTRLTVV.

This chain uses TRBV30 with TRBJ1-1, with 9 bases lining up with TRBD1. Germline values: CDR1 GTSNPN, CDR2 SVGIG (reference sequence). The ends lost 2 bases at V and 4 bases at J; junction bases unmatched: 5. This CDR3 has 14 amino acids. The CDR3 spells CAWSTGQGITEAFF. CDR3 DNA: TGTGCCTGGAGTACGGGACAGGGCATCACTGAAGCTTTCTTT.

The chain employs TRBV6-5 and TRBJ1-3, with no clear D. This CDR3 is built from 15 residues. Between the trimmed V and J ends, which lost 3 bases and 0 bases, there was a span of 9 bases. The germline CDR1 and CDR2 sequences are MNHEY and SVGAGI. CDR3: CASSYPLSSGNTIYF. CDR3 coding DNA: TGTGCCAGCAGTTATCCCCTCAGCTCTGGAAACACCATATATTTT.

V and J are TRBV6-1 and TRBJ1-2, with a tentative D call TRBD1 (5 bases). V lost 4 bases, J lost 2 bases, and 23 bases lay in between. Germline lookup yields CDR1 MNHNS and CDR2 SASEGT. The CDR3 length is 18 residues. In DNA, the CDR3 is TGTGCCAGCAGTGCCGGTGAGGGGAGGGGAAAAGGAAACTATGGCTACACCTTC. It encodes CASSAGEGRGKGNYGYTF.

The rearrangement links TRBV9 to TRBJ2-1; the match to TRBD2 covers 15 bases. Trimming removed 10 bases from V and 3 bases from J; junction bases left unmatched: 8. There are 16 residues in the CDR3. Germline CDR1 is SGDLS and CDR2 is YYNGEE. This CDR3 is CASGTSGGRYYNEQFF. CDR3 nucleotides: TGTGCCTCCGGGACTAGCGGGGGGAGATACTACAATGAGCAGTTCTTC.

The chain joins TRBV5-6 to TRBJ2-7, with 7 bases lining up with TRBD1. Germline V gene sequence: CDR1 SGHDT, CDR2 YYEEEE. This CDR3 is 16 amino acids long. V shed 0 bases and J 10 bases; nucleotides not matched to a gene: 16. For the CDR3, the DNA is TGTGCCAGCAGCTTGGACGTAATGGGACAGAGCTCACATCAGTACTTC. Translating gives CASSLDVMGQSSHQYF.

This clone was counted only a few times. This sequence joins TRBV2 and TRBJ1-3; 7 nucleotides align to TRBD1. Germline V CDR1 and CDR2: SNHLY, FYNNEI. V lost 6 bases and J lost 2; bases outside the gene matches: 4. CDR3 length equals 14 residues. This CDR3 is CASSITGAGNTIYF. For the CDR3, the DNA is TGTGCCAGCAGCATCACAGGGGCTGGAAACACCATATATTTT. Based on the CDR3 plus reference TRBV2 and TRBJ1-3, the full variable domain is EPEVTQTPSHQVTQMGQEVILRCVPISNHLYFYWYRQILGQKVEFLVSFYNNEISEKSEIFDDQFSVERPDGSNFTLKIRSTKLEDSAMYFCASSITGAGNTIYFGEGSWLTVV.

J is TRBJ2-3 and V is TRBV7-2; 8 bases align to TRBD2. The V and J ends lost 3 bases and 2 bases, in that order; junction bases with no gene match: 4. CDR3 length: 15 amino acids. Germline V gene data show CDR1 as SGHTA and CDR2 as FQGNSA. The CDR3 here is CASSFSGVNTDTQYF. The CDR3 nucleotides read TGTGCCAGCAGCTTTAGCGGGGTGAACACAGATACGCAGTATTTT. Filled out from reference TRBV7-2 and TRBJ2-3, the complete variable domain reads GAGVSQSPSNKVTEKGKDVELRCDPISGHTALYWYRQSLGQGLEFLIYFQGNSAPDKSGLPSDRFSAERTGGSVSTLTIQRTQQEDSAVYLCASSFSGVNTDTQYFGPGTRLTVL.